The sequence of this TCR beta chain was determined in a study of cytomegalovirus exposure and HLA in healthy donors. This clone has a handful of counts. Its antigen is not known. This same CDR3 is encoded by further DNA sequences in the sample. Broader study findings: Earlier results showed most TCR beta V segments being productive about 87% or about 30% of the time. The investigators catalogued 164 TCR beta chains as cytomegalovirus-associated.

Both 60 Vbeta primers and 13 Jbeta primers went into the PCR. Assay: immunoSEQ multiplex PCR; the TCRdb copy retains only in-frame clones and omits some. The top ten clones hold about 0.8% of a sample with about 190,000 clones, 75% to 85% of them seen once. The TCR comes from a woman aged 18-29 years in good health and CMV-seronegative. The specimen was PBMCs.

The CDR3 loop reads CASSGTPPGANVLTF. Here the CDR3 DNA reads TGTGCCAGTAGTGGGACACCGCCTGGGGCCAACGTCCTGACTTTC. The rearrangement joins TRBV19 to TRBJ2-6; possibly TRBD1 for D (6 bases). This CDR3 has 15 amino acids. V shed 5 bases and J shed 2 bases, with 10 bases lying between them. The germline CDR1 and CDR2 sequences are LNHDA and SQIVND (reference sequence).